The 31 T cell receptor beta chains reported below all come from one sample, sequenced in a study of cytomegalovirus exposure and HLA in healthy donors. Both 60 Vbeta primers and 13 Jbeta primers went into the PCR. Produced via immunoSEQ multiplex PCR; TCRdb's table is partial and in-frame only. Of about 140,000 clones in the sample, roughly 82% were seen once. The sample was PBMCs. These receptors were taken from a man aged 18 to 29 in good health and CMV-seropositive.

V and J are TRBV2 and TRBJ2-7; D perhaps matches TRBD1 (5 bases). In germline, CDR1 is SNHLY, CDR2 FYNNEI. The CDR3 has 10 residues. Trimming took 8 bases from V and 3 from J, leaving 5 bases between them. The CDR3: CASQGYEQYF. CDR3 bases: TGTGCCAGCCAGGGCTACGAGCAGTACTTC.

This clone was picked up one time. V and J are TRBV28 and TRBJ2-1; 9 nucleotides match TRBD2. In germline, CDR1 is MDHEN, CDR2 SYDVKM. The CDR3 contains 16 residues. Unmatched junction bases numbered 7, after V lost 7 bases and J lost 0 bases. The CDR3 loop is CASKTSGASSYNEQFF. The CDR3 nucleotides read TGTGCCAGCAAGACTAGCGGAGCTAGCTCCTACAATGAGCAGTTCTTC.

J is TRBJ1-2 and V is TRBV5-8; D may be TRBD1 (6 bases). The CDR3 spans 16 residues. V gave up 2 bases and J gave up 1 base, with 15 bases separating them. The V gene's germline CDR1 is SGHTS and CDR2 YDEGEE. DNA of the CDR3: TGTGCCAGCAGCTTCGTTACAGGGAGTCTTAACTATGGCTACACCTTC. Translating gives CASSFVTGSLNYGYTF.

This clone was recorded once. This chain joins TRBV27 and TRBJ2-7, with 11 bases matching TRBD2. Per germline, CDR1 MNHEY and CDR2 SMNVEV (reference sequence). The CDR3 has 14 residues. With V trimmed by 4 bases and J by 3 bases, 2 bases remained unmatched. As DNA, the CDR3 is TGTGCCAGCAGTTCGGGACTAGCGGTCTACGAGCAGTACTTC. Its translation is CASSSGLAVYEQYF.

The chain links TRBV19 to TRBJ1-1; TRBD1 agrees at 9 bases. After removal of 3 bases from V and 5 bases from J, the junction contained 4 bases not matched to a gene. The CDR3 contains 14 residues. The germline V gene encodes CDR1 LNHDA and CDR2 SQIVND (reference sequence). Here the CDR3 DNA reads TGTGCCAGTAGTATCCCCGGGACAGGGACTGAAGCTTTCTTT. Protein: CASSIPGTGTEAFF.

This chain joins TRBV30 and TRBJ2-7; TRBD2 aligns across 8 bases. V dropped 6 bases and J dropped 5; count of bases not matched to a gene: 18. This CDR3 spans 16 amino acids. The germline gives CDR1 GTSNPN, CDR2 SVGIG (reference sequence). The CDR3 loop reads CACPSGRVAGEDEQYF. Here the CDR3 DNA reads TGTGCCTGCCCCTCCGGGAGGGTCGCTGGCGAAGACGAGCAGTACTTC.

CDR3 sequence (DNA): TGTGCCAGCAGCCCCTACAGGGCCAACACCATATATTTT. Its translation is CASSPYRANTIYF. This chain uses TRBV7-9 with TRBJ1-3; possible D gene TRBD1, 6 bases. Germline V gene lookup returns CDR1 SEHNR and CDR2 FQNEAQ (reference sequence). The CDR3 contains 13 residues. The V end lost 5 bases, the J end lost 7 bases, and 12 bases lay between the germline ends. The variable domain in full, with the rest retrieved from reference TRBV7-9 and TRBJ1-3, is DTGVSQNPRHKITKRGQNVTFRCDPISEHNRLYWYRQTLGQGPEFLTYFQNEAQLEKSRLLSDRFSAERPKGSFSTLEIQRTEQGDSAMYLCASSPYRANTIYFGEGSWLTVV.

The genes are TRBV5-1 and TRBJ1-4; a weak D match, TRBD1 (5 bases). The CDR3 sequence is 15 residues long. From germline, CDR1 is SGHRS and CDR2 YFSETQ. V lost 4 bases to trimming and J lost 3 bases, with 13 bases between them. The CDR3 DNA reads as TGCGCCAGCAGCCAGGGTGGTATCGCTAATGAAAAACTGTTTTTT. This encodes CASSQGGIANEKLFF.

The chain recombines TRBV7-2 with TRBJ2-3, with D perhaps TRBD2 (6 bases). Per the germline V gene, CDR1 is SGHTA and CDR2 is FQGNSA. The ends were cut back, 1 base at V and 5 bases at J, with 10 bases in the middle. There are 14 residues in the CDR3. CDR3 sequence (DNA): TGTGCCAGCAGCTTAGGACTAGACGGAGATACGCAGTATTTT. Translation: CASSLGLDGDTQYF.

V is TRBV5-1 and J is TRBJ2-3, with D maybe TRBD2 (6 bases). With 3 bases removed from V and 1 base from J, the gap between germline ends came to 18 bases. The CDR3 has 17 residues. Germline values: CDR1 SGHRS, CDR2 YFSETQ. CDR3 DNA: TGCGCCAGCAGCTCCACTTCCGGGACTTCACGCACAGATACGCAGTATTTT. Residues: CASSSTSGTSRTDTQYF. Complete variable domain (other parts from reference TRBV5-1 and TRBJ2-3): KAGVTQTPRYLIKTRGQQVTLSCSPISGHRSVSWYQQTPGQGLQFLFEYFSETQRNKGNFPGRFSGRQFSNSRSEMNVSTLELGDSALYLCASSSTSGTSRTDTQYFGPGTRLTVL.

The chain is built from TRBV6-1 and TRBJ1-2; 9 nucleotides align to TRBD1. Germline assignment: CDR1 MNHNS and CDR2 SASEGT. The CDR3 sequence is 14 residues long. Trimming at V came to 10 bases and at J to 7 bases, leaving 13 bases not matched to a gene. The CDR3: CAILRDRANIGYTF. In nucleotides, the CDR3 is TGTGCCATCTTACGGGACAGGGCTAATATTGGCTACACCTTC.

V is TRBV11-2 and J is TRBJ1-3; 8 bases match TRBD1. V trimming: 3 bases; J trimming: 3 bases; junction bases outside the gene matches: 4. Germline-derived CDR1 and CDR2 are SGHAT and FQNNGV. CDR3 length equals 15 residues. The CDR3 loop is CASSFPGGLGNTIYF. As DNA, the CDR3 is TGTGCCAGCAGCTTTCCAGGGGGCCTTGGAAACACCATATATTTT. The entire variable domain, with the rest obtained from reference TRBV11-2 and TRBJ1-3, is as follows: EAGVAQSPRYKIIEKRQSVAFWCNPISGHATLYWYQQILGQGPKLLIQFQNNGVVDDSQLPKDRFSAERLKGVDSTLKIQPAKLEDSAVYLCASSFPGGLGNTIYFGEGSWLTVV.

In nucleotides, the CDR3 is TGCGCCAGCAGACCCAATCGGGACAAAAGATACAATGAGCAGTTCTTC. Protein sequence: CASRPNRDKRYNEQFF. V gene TRBV4-1 combines with J gene TRBJ2-1, with D possibly matching TRBD1 (6 bases). The CDR3 has 16 residues. V was cut by 6 bases and J by 4 bases, with 19 bases left in between. CDR1 and CDR2 from the germline V gene are MGHRA and YSYEKL.

The CDR3 nucleotides are TGTGCCAGCGTCCGGGGACAGGCGGGCGAGCAGTACTTC. As protein: CASVRGQAGEQYF. V is TRBV9 and J is TRBJ2-7, with 8 positions matching TRBD1. Germline CDR1 SGDLS, CDR2 YYNGEE. The ends lost 7 bases at V and 6 bases at J; junction bases unmatched: 9. This CDR3 is 13 amino acids long.

CDR3 nucleotides: TGTGCCAGCAGCTCAATAGGGTACCCGGGACAGGGGGACGAGCAGTACTTC. Residues: CASSSIGYPGQGDEQYF. The chain carries TRBV7-8 and TRBJ2-7, with 11 positions matching TRBD1. CDR3 length: 17 residues. Germline V gene data show CDR1 as SGHVS and CDR2 as FQNEAQ. The V gene end was trimmed by 4 bases and the J gene end by 5 bases; junction bases not matched to a gene: 13.

The chain couples TRBV18 to TRBJ2-3; TRBD1 matches 7 bases. Trimming took 3 bases from V and 7 from J; bases not matched to a gene: 4. CDR3 length: 13 residues. CDR1 and CDR2 from the germline V gene are KGHSH and LQKENI. The DNA of the CDR3 is TGTGCCAGCTCACCTTCACAGGGGAATACGCAGTATTTT. Its translation: CASSPSQGNTQYF.

The chain joins TRBV28 to TRBJ2-7; TRBD1 might be the D (5 bases). V was pared by 6 bases and J by 6 bases, with 18 bases between. Germline V gene lookup returns CDR1 MDHEN and CDR2 SYDVKM. The CDR3 is made up of 14 amino acids. The CDR3 sequence is CASRRGYPPFEQYF. CDR3 DNA sequence: TGTGCCAGCAGAAGGGGATATCCCCCTTTCGAGCAGTACTTC.

The V gene is TRBV2, the J gene TRBJ1-4; D is possibly TRBD1 (5 bases). V was pared by 6 bases and J by 8 bases, with 19 bases between. The CDR3 is made up of 15 amino acids. Germline-derived CDR1 and CDR2 are SNHLY and FYNNEI. The chain's CDR3 is CASRDSGAGGEKLFF. The CDR3 DNA sequence: TGTGCCAGCAGAGACTCCGGGGCCGGGGGGGAAAAACTGTTTTTT. The full variable domain, its missing parts supplied by reference TRBV2 and TRBJ1-4, is EPEVTQTPSHQVTQMGQEVILRCVPISNHLYFYWYRQILGQKVEFLVSFYNNEISEKSEIFDDQFSVERPDGSNFTLKIRSTKLEDSAMYFCASRDSGAGGEKLFFGSGTQLSVL.

The chain uses TRBV9 and TRBJ2-6; 10 positions agree with TRBD1. This CDR3 is 18 amino acids long. The junction had 10 bases not matched to a gene; V was cut back by 4 bases and J by 3 bases. The V gene's germline CDR1 is SGDLS and CDR2 YYNGEE. This CDR3 reads CASSPRQGAKGGANVLTF. DNA of the CDR3: TGTGCCAGCAGCCCGAGACAGGGGGCAAAAGGTGGGGCCAACGTCCTGACTTTC.

The chain has TRBV28 and TRBJ1-2; D is undetermined. Per germline, CDR1 MDHEN and CDR2 SYDVKM. Trimming removed 2 bases from V and 3 bases from J, with 4 bases in between. The CDR3 extends over 12 amino acids. CDR3 nucleotides: TGTGCCAGCAGTTTACGGGACTATGGCTACACCTTC. This encodes CASSLRDYGYTF.

J is TRBJ2-7 and V is TRBV4-2; TRBD2 aligns across 12 bases. This CDR3 is 17 amino acids long. Trimming removed 4 bases from V and 7 bases from J; junction bases left unmatched: 14. The germline CDR1 and CDR2 sequences are LGHNA and YNFKEQ. The CDR3 reads CASSLSFRTSGIAEQYF. The CDR3 nucleotides read TGTGCCAGCAGCCTAAGTTTTAGGACTAGCGGGATAGCTGAGCAGTACTTC.

This chain connects TRBV5-1 to TRBJ2-3, with 9 bases lining up with TRBD1. Germline V gene data show CDR1 as SGHRS and CDR2 as YFSETQ. Losses at the gene ends were 5 bases for V and 4 bases for J; bases not matched to a gene: 8. This CDR3 is 15 amino acids long. CDR3: CASRTTGGMADTQYF. In DNA, the CDR3 is TGCGCCAGCAGGACAACAGGGGGCATGGCAGATACGCAGTATTTT.

This chain links TRBV2 with TRBJ1-2; TRBD1 might be the D (5 bases). The CDR3 sequence is 14 residues long. CDR1 SNHLY and CDR2 FYNNEI come from the germline V gene. With 8 bases removed from V and 3 bases from J, the gap between germline ends came to 16 bases. The CDR3 DNA sequence: TGTGCCAGCCTATATCTTGGGGCGTACTATGGCTACACCTTC. Its protein product is CASLYLGAYYGYTF.

The chain couples TRBV4-1 to TRBJ2-7; D is perhaps TRBD2 (6 bases). Deletions cut 0 bases from V and 7 bases from J, with 7 bases between. This CDR3 contains 12 residues. The germline CDR1 and CDR2 sequences are MGHRA and YSYEKL. CDR3 in amino acids: CASSQDAGEQYF. Here the CDR3 DNA reads TGCGCCAGCAGCCAAGACGCGGGAGAGCAGTACTTC.

The rearrangement uses TRBV19 and TRBJ1-1; 10 bases are a match to TRBD1. After removal of 5 bases from V and 4 bases from J, the junction contained 7 bases not matched to a gene. This CDR3 spans 15 amino acids. In germline, CDR1 is LNHDA, CDR2 SQIVND (reference sequence). CDR3 residues: CASSLRTGGGTEAFF. Written as DNA, the CDR3 is TGTGCCAGTAGTCTGCGGACAGGGGGAGGCACTGAAGCTTTCTTT.

This clone was observed a few times. V is TRBV14 and J is TRBJ1-1, with a weak D call TRBD1 (6 bases). Trimming removed 6 bases at V and 1 base at J, with 15 bases between. CDR1 is SGHDN, CDR2 FVKESK, per germline. The CDR3 extends over 15 amino acids. The CDR3 coding sequence is TGTGCCAGCAGTCCCTATGGGACAACGAACACTGAAGCTTTCTTT. Its protein is CASSPYGTTNTEAFF.

This clone was recorded once. The chain joins TRBV18 to TRBJ2-5, with D maybe TRBD1 (6 bases). Germline V CDR1 and CDR2: KGHSH, LQKENI. The CDR3 has 14 amino acids. V dropped 6 bases and J dropped 1 base, with 12 bases sitting between them. CDR3 residues: CASSRQAIQETQYF. As DNA, the CDR3 is TGTGCCAGCTCTCGACAGGCCATCCAAGAGACCCAGTACTTC.

The rearrangement links TRBV4-1 to TRBJ2-5; 14 positions agree with TRBD2. This CDR3 has 15 residues. The germline V gene has CDR1 MGHRA and CDR2 YSYEKL. Trimming took 1 base from V and 9 from J; bases not matched to a gene: 4. The CDR3, as DNA: TGCGCCAGCAGCCAAGTTGGGACTAGCGGGAGTCCCCAGTACTTC. Translation: CASSQVGTSGSPQYF.

The rearrangement uses TRBV7-6 and TRBJ2-7, with 9 bases identical to TRBD1. CDR1 is SGHVS, CDR2 FNYEAQ, per germline. The CDR3 loop spans 15 amino acids. Germline trimming cut 5 bases from V and 1 base from J; bases unmatched to any gene: 6. The chain's CDR3 is CASSAGTGPSYEQYF. The CDR3 DNA is TGTGCCAGCAGCGCAGGGACAGGGCCATCCTACGAGCAGTACTTC.

This clone was seen just once. The chain couples TRBV4-1 to TRBJ2-7, with 7 bases that match TRBD2. The germline gives CDR1 MGHRA, CDR2 YSYEKL. Trimming cost V 6 bases and J 0 bases; bases outside gene matches: 14. CDR3 length: 17 amino acids. DNA of the CDR3: TGCGCCAGCAGAAAGACTCTAGCGGTGCCGATCTCCTACGAGCAGTACTTC. It translates to CASRKTLAVPISYEQYF.

The chain uses TRBV19 and TRBJ1-2; D is unresolved. There are 13 residues in the CDR3. The ends were cut back, 6 bases at V and 4 bases at J, with 12 bases in the middle. CDR1 is LNHDA and CDR2 is SQIVND in the germline V gene (reference sequence). The CDR3 protein is CASRGGQRYGYTF. The CDR3 DNA follows: TGTGCCAGTAGAGGAGGGCAGCGCTATGGCTACACCTTC.